Each of the 32 T cell receptor beta chains below was sequenced from the same sample in a study of CD8 T cells in Susac syndrome. Reverse transcription of roughly 0.5 to 1 ug RNA was performed with random hexamers. TCRdb redid the calling of the immunoSEQ multiplex PCR reads with MiXCR, one entry per CDR3 protein. The sample includes 100,000 to 150,000 distinct CDR3 sequences, around 94% of them seen just once. Sequenced input: CD4+ T cells from PBMCs. Source of these receptors: a human donor in good health.

This clonotype was detected only once. The chain uses TRBV3-1 and TRBJ2-5; 13 bases agree with TRBD2. The V and J ends lost 6 bases and 4 bases, in that order; junction bases with no gene match: 8. CDR1 and CDR2 from the germline V gene are LGHDT and YNNKEL (reference sequence). The CDR3 runs to 16 residues. CDR3 region: CASSLTSGRARETQYF. CDR3 sequence (DNA): TGTGCCAGCAGTTTAACTAGCGGGAGGGCCCGAGAGACCCAGTACTTC.

This clonotype was seen a single time. The rearrangement links TRBV21-1 to TRBJ2-7; the tabulated D call, TRBD1, remains unverified against the DNA. TRBV21-1 is a pseudogene. The CDR3 contains 15 residues. CDR3 DNA: TGTGCCAGCAGCAAAGGACAGGGGTCCTCCTACGAGCAGTACTTC. This encodes CASSKGQGSSYEQYF.

The chain joins TRBV25-1 to TRBJ2-1, with D possibly TRBD2 on 5 matching bases. Trimming left V 5 bases short and J 3 bases short, with 20 bases between. The CDR3 is 17 amino acids. Germline loops: CDR1 MGHDK, CDR2 SYGVNS. As DNA, the CDR3 is TGTGCCAGCAGTTGGGTTGGGTGGCTAGCAATCTACAATGAGCAGTTCTTC. Protein: CASSWVGWLAIYNEQFF.

This chain uses TRBV4-1 with TRBJ2-7, with D perhaps given as TRBD1 or TRBD2 (5 bases each). The CDR3 consists of 15 residues. The germline V gene encodes CDR1 MGHRA and CDR2 YSYEKL. Trimming took off 4 bases at V and 5 bases at J, with 18 bases between the two ends. The CDR3 loop is CASSPLGMGRDEQYF. The CDR3 DNA sequence: TGCGCCAGCAGCCCCCTCGGGATGGGGCGGGACGAGCAGTACTTC.

There are a few counts of this clonotype. The chain is built from TRBV3-1 and TRBJ2-7; 9 bases are shared with TRBD2. This CDR3 region has 14 residues. Germline trimming cut 4 bases from V and 6 bases from J; bases unmatched to any gene: 7. Germline-derived CDR1 and CDR2 are LGHDT and YNNKEL (reference sequence). CDR3 sequence reads: CASSPSGTWGEQYF. In DNA form, the CDR3 reads TGTGCCAGCAGCCCTAGCGGGACTTGGGGCGAGCAGTACTTC.

The gene calls are TRBV3-1 and TRBJ2-7, with D possibly called TRBD1 or TRBD2 (5 bases each). This CDR3 is 15 amino acids long. The germline V gene encodes CDR1 LGHDT and CDR2 YNNKEL (reference sequence). Trimming pared 5 bases from V and 3 bases from J, leaving 17 bases between. The CDR3 is CASSSQTGGVYEQYF. CDR3 DNA: TGTGCCAGCAGCTCTCAGACTGGGGGAGTCTACGAGCAGTACTTC.

The rearrangement uses TRBV29-1 and TRBJ2-2; D is unresolved. Germline lookup yields CDR1 SQVTM and CDR2 ANQGSEA. The germline V and J ends were trimmed by 5 bases and 5 bases, with 15 bases remaining between them. This CDR3 has 14 residues. The CDR3 coding sequence is TGCAGCGTTAGGCTCGTGTTTGGGACCGGGGAGCTGTTTTTT. It encodes CSVRLVFGTGELFF.

The J gene is TRBJ2-7, the V gene TRBV9; tentative D call: TRBD2 (5 bases). Germline-derived CDR1 and CDR2 are SGDLS and YYNGEE. The CDR3 extends over 16 amino acids. Trimming pared 0 bases from V and 2 bases from J, leaving 15 bases between. As DNA, the CDR3 is TGTGCCAGCAGCGTAGATGCGGGTGGAACCCCCTACGAGCAGTACTTC. This translates into CASSVDAGGTPYEQYF.

The chain combines TRBV6-5 with TRBJ2-5; D unclear. Per germline, CDR1 MNHEY and CDR2 SVGAGI. The length of the CDR3 is 14 residues. The V and J ends lost 5 bases and 1 base respectively, with 11 bases between them. The CDR3 nucleotides are TGTGCCAGCAGTGTTCTGGGCTTCCAAGAGACCCAGTACTTC. Protein: CASSVLGFQETQYF.

This rearrangement joins TRBV5-1 to TRBJ2-3; D is perhaps TRBD2 (6 bases). The CDR3 sequence is 14 residues long. Germline CDR1 is SGHRS and CDR2 is YFSETQ. V lost 1 base and J lost 2, with 8 bases in between. This CDR3 is CASSLPGDTDTQYF. The DNA of the CDR3 is TGCGCCAGCAGCTTGCCGGGAGACACAGATACGCAGTATTTT.

This chain links TRBV5-1 with TRBJ1-1; unclear D gene. The V and J ends lost 0 bases and 5 bases respectively, with 11 bases between them. This CDR3 spans 14 amino acids. Germline V lookup: CDR1 SGHRS, CDR2 YFSETQ. CDR3: CASSLGARDTEAFF. In nucleotides, the CDR3 is TGCGCCAGCAGCTTGGGGGCGCGGGATACTGAAGCTTTCTTT.

V is TRBV29-1 and J is TRBJ2-1, with TRBD2 matching over 11 bases. This CDR3 region has 16 residues. Germline V gene data show CDR1 as SQVTM and CDR2 as ANQGSEA. The V gene end was trimmed by 2 bases and the J gene end by 4 bases; junction bases not matched to a gene: 7. CDR3 protein: CSVESPGTSGYNEQFF. In DNA, the CDR3 is TGCAGCGTTGAATCCCCTGGGACTAGCGGATACAATGAGCAGTTCTTC.

This clonotype is a singleton in its sample. The rearrangement joins TRBV11-2 to TRBJ2-3, with 8 bases matching TRBD2. Germline trimming cut 5 bases from V and 2 bases from J; bases unmatched to any gene: 3. The length of the CDR3 is 14 residues. From germline, CDR1 is SGHAT and CDR2 FQNNGV. CDR3 bases: TGTGCCAGCAGCGAGACTAGCGCCACAGATACGCAGTATTTT. Translated: CASSETSATDTQYF.

The V gene is TRBV29-1, the J gene TRBJ2-7; 11 bases are shared with TRBD1. Trimming at V came to 8 bases and at J to 0 bases, leaving 9 bases not matched to a gene. Germline values: CDR1 SQVTM, CDR2 ANQGSEA. The CDR3 length is 15 residues. The chain's CDR3 is CSTTGTGGSSYEQYF. CDR3 nucleotides: TGCAGCACCACCGGGACAGGGGGAAGCTCCTACGAGCAGTACTTC.

The V gene is TRBV7-9, the J gene TRBJ2-1, with D perhaps being TRBD1 or TRBD2 (5 bases each). V lost 1 base and J lost 4, with 11 bases in between. The CDR3 covers 15 residues. Germline-derived CDR1 and CDR2 are SEHNR and FQNEAQ (reference sequence). The chain's CDR3 is CASSLVGGVYNEQFF. The CDR3 DNA reads TGTGCCAGCAGCTTAGTTGGGGGTGTTTACAATGAGCAGTTCTTC.

The V call is TRBV7-6, the J call TRBJ2-1; D assignment may be TRBD1 or TRBD2 (5 bases each). The CDR3 covers 15 residues. The germline gives CDR1 SGHVS, CDR2 FNYEAQ. Trimming took off 1 base at V and 8 bases at J, with 15 bases between the two ends. As DNA, the CDR3 is TGTGCCAGCAGCTTAGGGGGACGGTTACCCGATGAGCAGTTCTTC. Encoded protein: CASSLGGRLPDEQFF.

This sequence joins TRBV20-1 and TRBJ1-5; D gene ambiguous. The germline gives CDR1 DFQATT, CDR2 SNEGSKA (reference sequence). The CDR3 has 13 residues. The V gene lost 2 bases and the J gene lost 7 bases, with 12 bases spanning the gap. CDR3 amino acids: CSARPQLEQPQHF. The DNA of the CDR3 is TGCAGTGCTAGACCACAACTCGAGCAGCCCCAGCATTTT.

This chain connects TRBV20-1 to TRBJ2-4; D gene uncertain. The CDR3 spans 15 residues. The V end was cut by 1 base, the J end by 0 bases, with 10 bases between. Germline values: CDR1 DFQATT, CDR2 SNEGSKA (reference sequence). CDR3 amino acids: CSARVRPLAKNIQYF. The CDR3 bases are TGCAGTGCTAGAGTACGGCCTCTAGCCAAAAACATTCAGTACTTC.

The chain uses TRBV19 and TRBJ2-1, with 9 bases matching TRBD2. Germline CDR1 LNHDA, CDR2 SQIVND (reference sequence). The junction had 14 bases not matched to a gene; V was cut back by 5 bases and J by 3 bases. The CDR3 is 18 amino acids. As DNA, the CDR3 is TGTGCCAGTAGTGAGGGGGTAGCGGGAGTCCGGGTCTACAATGAGCAGTTCTTC. This sequence encodes CASSEGVAGVRVYNEQFF.

The gene calls are TRBV29-1 and TRBJ1-1, with 7 bases fitting TRBD1. The CDR3 runs 13 residues. V was pared by 7 bases and J by 1 base, with 6 bases of the junction left unmatched. Germline lookup yields CDR1 SQVTM and CDR2 ANQGSEA. The CDR3 sequence is CSAVDRANTEAFF. In DNA form, the CDR3 reads TGCAGCGCCGTTGACAGGGCGAACACTGAAGCTTTCTTT.

The gene calls are TRBV29-1 and TRBJ1-1; D might be TRBD1 (5 bases). This CDR3 region has 14 residues. Trimming cost V 5 bases and J 0 bases, with 13 bases left between them. Germline CDR1 is SQVTM and CDR2 is ANQGSEA. The CDR3 DNA follows: TGCAGCGTTCGGGACGGAGACATGAACACTGAAGCTTTCTTT. Translated: CSVRDGDMNTEAFF.

The V and J genes are TRBV7-9 and TRBJ2-7; D gene ambiguous. Germline CDR1 is SEHNR and CDR2 is FQNEAQ (reference sequence). Trimming cost V 5 bases and J 7 bases, with 12 bases left between them. This CDR3 has 12 amino acids. CDR3 sequence (DNA): TGTGCCAGCAGCCCCTCGGAGAGAGAGCAGTACTTC. This translates into CASSPSEREQYF. The full variable domain, with the rest looked up from reference TRBV7-9 and TRBJ2-7, is DTGVSQNPRHKITKRGQNVTFRCDPISEHNRLYWYRQTLGQGPEFLTYFQNEAQLEKSRLLSDRFSAERPKGSFSTLEIQRTEQGDSAMYLCASSPSEREQYFGPGTRLTVT.

V and J are TRBV7-8 and TRBJ2-4, with 7 positions matching TRBD2. J lost 6 bases, V lost 3 bases, and 2 bases had no gene match. The V gene's germline CDR1 is SGHVS and CDR2 FQNEAQ. The CDR3 runs to 13 residues. The CDR3 DNA is TGTGCCAGCAGCTTCCCGGGAGGAAACATTCAGTACTTC. Translation: CASSFPGGNIQYF.

This sequence joins TRBV7-8 and TRBJ2-1; 8 bases align to TRBD2. The germline CDR1 and CDR2 sequences are SGHVS and FQNEAQ. The length of the CDR3 is 15 residues. J lost 5 bases, V lost 5 bases, and 8 bases had no gene match. The CDR3 DNA is TGTGCCAGCAGCCCCCGGGAGGGATTGCACAATGAGCAGTTCTTC. Protein: CASSPREGLHNEQFF. Full variable domain (remainder filled in from reference TRBV7-8 and TRBJ2-1): GAGVSQSPRYKVAKRGQDVALRCDPISGHVSLFWYQQALGQGPEFLTYFQNEAQLDKSGLPSDRFFAERPEGSVSTLKIQRTQQEDSAVYLCASSPREGLHNEQFFGPGTRLTVL.

The chain links TRBV6-6 to TRBJ1-1, with D possibly being TRBD1 (5 bases). The CDR3 has 15 amino acids. V was trimmed by 5 bases and J by 3 bases, leaving 16 bases between them. Germline V gives CDR1 MNHNY, CDR2 SVGAGI (reference sequence). The CDR3: CASSDYGTRDTEAFF. Written as DNA, the CDR3 is TGTGCCAGCAGTGACTACGGGACTCGGGACACTGAAGCTTTCTTT.

The CDR3 DNA is TGTGCCATCGGACGGGCCACGGGGTACGAGCAGTACTTC. Translating gives CAIGRATGYEQYF. The chain carries TRBV10-3 and TRBJ2-7; D is perhaps TRBD2 (5 bases). Germline loops: CDR1 ENHRY, CDR2 SYGVKD. V lost 8 bases and J lost 4, with 15 bases in between. There are 13 residues in the CDR3.

This chain uses TRBV20-1 with TRBJ2-4, with 7 bases matching TRBD2. The germline gives CDR1 DFQATT, CDR2 SNEGSKA (reference sequence). The junction had 14 bases not matched to a gene; V was cut back by 6 bases and J by 3 bases. The CDR3 extends over 16 amino acids. The CDR3 nucleotides read TGCAGTGCGGGGAGGGTAGGGTCGGTTAGCAAAAACATTCAGTACTTC. This gives the protein CSAGRVGSVSKNIQYF.

The chain is built from TRBV19 and TRBJ1-3; no clear D. Trimming removed 4 bases at V and 0 bases at J, with 13 bases between. The CDR3 runs 16 residues. Germline V gene lookup returns CDR1 LNHDA and CDR2 SQIVND (reference sequence). Written as DNA, the CDR3 is TGTGCCAGTAGTACGTTTTACGGCGGCTCTGGAAACACCATATATTTT. Its translation is CASSTFYGGSGNTIYF.

The chain employs TRBV5-1 and TRBJ2-7; D may correspond to TRBD1 or TRBD2 (5 bases each). In germline, CDR1 is SGHRS, CDR2 YFSETQ. V was cut by 4 bases and J by 9 bases, with 23 bases left in between. The CDR3 is 15 residues long. The CDR3 region is CASSGGQWGASPQYF. Written as DNA, the CDR3 is TGCGCCAGCAGCGGAGGACAATGGGGCGCCTCACCGCAGTACTTC.

The chain links TRBV10-3 to TRBJ1-3; 9 bases line up with TRBD1. The length of the CDR3 is 14 residues. The junction had 0 bases not matched to a gene; V was cut back by 4 bases and J by 2 bases. Germline CDR1 reads ENHRY; CDR2 reads SYGVKD. CDR3 nucleotide sequence: TGTGCCATCAGTGGACAGGGGGCTGGAAACACCATATATTTT. It codes for CAISGQGAGNTIYF.

The chain combines TRBV27 with TRBJ1-1; maybe TRBD1 (6 bases). The CDR3 extends over 15 amino acids. The V gene lost 5 bases and the J gene lost 3 bases, with 16 bases spanning the gap. The germline gives CDR1 MNHEY, CDR2 SMNVEV (reference sequence). The CDR3 nucleotides are TGTGCCAGCAGTAGACAGGCCTGGGGGGACACTGAAGCTTTCTTT. Its protein product is CASSRQAWGDTEAFF.

A few counts support this clonotype. V gene TRBV20-1 combines with J gene TRBJ1-1; D unclear. This CDR3 comprises 13 residues. Germline CDR1 and CDR2: DFQATT and SNEGSKA (reference sequence). V was cut by 6 bases and J by 4 bases, with 15 bases left in between. CDR3 DNA: TGCAGTGCCCGACTCATTGAGGCCACTGAAGCTTTCTTT. The encoded protein is CSARLIEATEAFF.